This TCR beta chain comes out of a study of regulatory T cells in long-lasting Graves disease. This clonotype showed up just a few times. Construction of TCR beta libraries relied on iRepertoire HTBI primers and on Arm-PCR targeting CDR3 regions. MiXCR, run by TCRdb on the multiplex PCR reads, gives a single entry per CDR3 protein. This repertoire shows around 420,000 distinct CDR3 sequences, over 12% found once; its top ten account for over 7%. Documented time point: newly diagnosed GD, antithyroid drugs for less than 3 months. Preparation of the TCR library used RNA extracted from PBMCs. V trimming: 2 bases; J trimming: 5 bases; junction bases outside the gene matches: 5. CDR1 and CDR2 (germline): SGHVS, FNYEAQ. The CDR3 extends over 16 amino acids. These data also formed part of another study, on T cells in Graves' hyperthyroidism and ophthalmopathy.

The V gene is TRBV7-6, the J gene TRBJ2-2; 10 bases line up with TRBD2. The TCR comes from a woman aged 40 to 50 with Graves disease. The sequenced sample was peripheral blood mononuclear cells (PBMCs), obtained at new diagnosis, from a patient treated with antithyroid drugs. The CDR3 loop is CASSLRLAGETGELFF. Written as DNA, the CDR3 is TGTGCCAGCAGCTTACGGCTAGCGGGAGAGACCGGGGAGCTGTTTTTT.